This T cell receptor (beta chain) was recovered during a study of STAT5B mutations in CD4+ large granular lymphocyte leukemia. CDR1 is LNHDA, CDR2 SQIVND, per germline (reference sequence). The junction had 4 bases not matched to a gene; V was cut back by 3 bases and J by 7 bases. This CDR3 is 13 amino acids long. The assay was immunoSEQ multiplex PCR, and TCRdb's table has in-frame clones only and misses some. The sample records roughly 30,000 clones, more than 65% being singletons. This receptor was taken from a human donor in good health. Sequencing was carried out using CD4+ T cells from blood buffy coats. This chain connects TRBV19 to TRBJ1-2; the match to TRBD1 covers 8 bases. This CDR3 is CASSIRGRRGYTF. DNA of the CDR3: TGTGCCAGTAGTATCAGGGGGCGGCGTGGCTACACCTTC.